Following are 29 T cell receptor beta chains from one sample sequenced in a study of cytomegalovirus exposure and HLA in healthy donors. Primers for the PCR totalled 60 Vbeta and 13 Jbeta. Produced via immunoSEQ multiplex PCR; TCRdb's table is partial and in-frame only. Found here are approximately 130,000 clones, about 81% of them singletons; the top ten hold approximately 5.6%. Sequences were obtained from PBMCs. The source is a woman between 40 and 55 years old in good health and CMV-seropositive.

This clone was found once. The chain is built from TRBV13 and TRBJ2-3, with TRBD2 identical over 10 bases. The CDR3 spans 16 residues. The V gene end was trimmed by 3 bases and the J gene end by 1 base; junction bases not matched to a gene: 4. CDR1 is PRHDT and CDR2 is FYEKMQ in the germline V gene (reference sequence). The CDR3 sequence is CASSLTSGPGTDTQYF. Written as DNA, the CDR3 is TGTGCCAGCAGCTTGACTAGCGGGCCCGGCACAGATACGCAGTATTTT. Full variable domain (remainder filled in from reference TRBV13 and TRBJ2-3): AAGVIQSPRHLIKEKRETATLKCYPIPRHDTVYWYQQGPGQDPQFLISFYEKMQSDKGSIPDRFSAQQFSDYHSELNMSSLELGDSALYFCASSLTSGPGTDTQYFGPGTRLTVL.

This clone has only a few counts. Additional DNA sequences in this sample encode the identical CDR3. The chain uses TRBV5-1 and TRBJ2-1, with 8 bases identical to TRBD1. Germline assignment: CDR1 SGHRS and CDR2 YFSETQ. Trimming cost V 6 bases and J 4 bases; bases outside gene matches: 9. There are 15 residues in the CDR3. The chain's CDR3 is CASTTGGLQYNEQFF. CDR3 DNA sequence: TGCGCCAGCACCACAGGGGGGCTCCAATACAATGAGCAGTTCTTC.

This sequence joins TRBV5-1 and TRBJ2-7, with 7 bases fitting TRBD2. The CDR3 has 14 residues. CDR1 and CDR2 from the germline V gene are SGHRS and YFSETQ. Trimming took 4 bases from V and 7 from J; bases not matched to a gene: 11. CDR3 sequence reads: CASSPQVGGREQYF. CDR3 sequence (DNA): TGCGCCAGCAGCCCCCAGGTGGGGGGGAGGGAGCAGTACTTC.

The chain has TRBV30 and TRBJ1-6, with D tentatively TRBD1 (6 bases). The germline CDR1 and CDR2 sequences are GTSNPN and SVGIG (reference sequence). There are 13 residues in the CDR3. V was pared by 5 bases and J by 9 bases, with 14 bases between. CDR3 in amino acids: CAWEQGTASPLHF. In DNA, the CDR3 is TGTGCCTGGGAACAGGGAACGGCTTCACCCCTCCACTTT.

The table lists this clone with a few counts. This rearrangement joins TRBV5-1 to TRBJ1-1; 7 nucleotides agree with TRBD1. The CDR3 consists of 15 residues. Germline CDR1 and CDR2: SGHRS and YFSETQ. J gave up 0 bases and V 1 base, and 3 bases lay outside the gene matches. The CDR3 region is CASSLSTGVNTEAFF. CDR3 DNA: TGCGCCAGCAGCTTGAGCACAGGGGTGAACACTGAAGCTTTCTTT.

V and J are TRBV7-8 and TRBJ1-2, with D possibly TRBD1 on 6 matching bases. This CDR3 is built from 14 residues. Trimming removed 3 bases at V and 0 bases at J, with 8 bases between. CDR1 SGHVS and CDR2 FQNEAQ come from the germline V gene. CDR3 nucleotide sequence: TGTGCCAGCAGCTTGAACAGGGCTAACTATGGCTACACCTTC. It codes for CASSLNRANYGYTF. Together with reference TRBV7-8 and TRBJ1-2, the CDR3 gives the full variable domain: GAGVSQSPRYKVAKRGQDVALRCDPISGHVSLFWYQQALGQGPEFLTYFQNEAQLDKSGLPSDRFFAERPEGSVSTLKIQRTQQEDSAVYLCASSLNRANYGYTFGSGTRLTVV.

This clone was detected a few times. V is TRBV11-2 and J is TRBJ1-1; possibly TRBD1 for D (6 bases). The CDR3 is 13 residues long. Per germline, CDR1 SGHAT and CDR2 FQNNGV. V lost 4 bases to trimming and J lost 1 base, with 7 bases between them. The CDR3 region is CASSWGQNTEAFF. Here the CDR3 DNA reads TGTGCCAGCAGCTGGGGACAGAACACTGAAGCTTTCTTT.

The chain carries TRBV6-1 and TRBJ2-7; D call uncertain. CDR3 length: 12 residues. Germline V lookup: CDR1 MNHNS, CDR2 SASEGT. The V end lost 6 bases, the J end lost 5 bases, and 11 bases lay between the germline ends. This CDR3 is CASSYSADEQYF. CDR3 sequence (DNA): TGTGCCAGCAGCTACAGTGCAGACGAGCAGTACTTC.

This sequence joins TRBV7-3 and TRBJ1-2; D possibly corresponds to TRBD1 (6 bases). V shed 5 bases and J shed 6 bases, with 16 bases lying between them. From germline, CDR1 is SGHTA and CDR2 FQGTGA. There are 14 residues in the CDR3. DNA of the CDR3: TGTGCCAGCAGCCCTCAAGCGACAGGCCATGGCTACACCTTC. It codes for CASSPQATGHGYTF. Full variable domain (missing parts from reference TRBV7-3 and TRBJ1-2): GAGVSQTPSNKVTEKGKYVELRCDPISGHTALYWYRQSLGQGPEFLIYFQGTGAADDSGLPNDRFFAVRPEGSVSTLKIQRTERGDSAVYLCASSPQATGHGYTFGSGTRLTVV.

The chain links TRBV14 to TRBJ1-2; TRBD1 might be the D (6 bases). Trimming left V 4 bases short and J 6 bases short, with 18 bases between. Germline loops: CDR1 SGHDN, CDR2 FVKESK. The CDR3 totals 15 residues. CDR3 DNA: TGTGCCAGCAGCCCGCTAAGGACAGCCTCTCATGGCTACACCTTC. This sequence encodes CASSPLRTASHGYTF.

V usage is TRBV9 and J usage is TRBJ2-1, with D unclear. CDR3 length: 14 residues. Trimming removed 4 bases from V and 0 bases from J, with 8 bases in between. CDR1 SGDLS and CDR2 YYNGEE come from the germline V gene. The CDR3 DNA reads TGTGCCAGCAGCCCCTCGTCCTCCTACAATGAGCAGTTCTTC. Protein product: CASSPSSSYNEQFF.

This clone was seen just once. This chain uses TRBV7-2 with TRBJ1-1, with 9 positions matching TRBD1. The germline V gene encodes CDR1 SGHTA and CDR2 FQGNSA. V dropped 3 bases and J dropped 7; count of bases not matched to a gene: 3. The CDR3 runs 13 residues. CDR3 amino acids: CASSFGTGLEAFF. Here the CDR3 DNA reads TGTGCCAGCAGCTTCGGGACAGGGCTTGAAGCTTTCTTT.

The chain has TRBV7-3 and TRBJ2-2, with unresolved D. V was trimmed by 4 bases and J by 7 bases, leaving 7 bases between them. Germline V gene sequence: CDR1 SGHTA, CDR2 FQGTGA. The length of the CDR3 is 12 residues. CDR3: CASSSEVGELFF. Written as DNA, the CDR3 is TGTGCCAGCAGCTCAGAGGTCGGGGAGCTGTTTTTT. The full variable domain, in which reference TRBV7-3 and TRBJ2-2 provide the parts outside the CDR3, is GAGVSQTPSNKVTEKGKYVELRCDPISGHTALYWYRQSLGQGPEFLIYFQGTGAADDSGLPNDRFFAVRPEGSVSTLKIQRTERGDSAVYLCASSSEVGELFFGEGSRLTVL.

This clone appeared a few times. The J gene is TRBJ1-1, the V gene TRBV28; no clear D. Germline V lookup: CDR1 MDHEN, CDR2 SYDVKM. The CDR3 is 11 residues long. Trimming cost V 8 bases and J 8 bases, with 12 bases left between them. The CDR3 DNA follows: TGTGCCAGCTCTGCCCCTAGGGAAGCTTTCTTT. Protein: CASSAPREAFF.

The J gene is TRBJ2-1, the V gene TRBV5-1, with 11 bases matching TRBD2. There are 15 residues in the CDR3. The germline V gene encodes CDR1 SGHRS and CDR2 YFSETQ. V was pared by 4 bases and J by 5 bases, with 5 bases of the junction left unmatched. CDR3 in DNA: TGCGCCAGCAGCGGGGGACTAGCGGTTGACAATGAGCAGTTCTTC. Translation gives CASSGGLAVDNEQFF.

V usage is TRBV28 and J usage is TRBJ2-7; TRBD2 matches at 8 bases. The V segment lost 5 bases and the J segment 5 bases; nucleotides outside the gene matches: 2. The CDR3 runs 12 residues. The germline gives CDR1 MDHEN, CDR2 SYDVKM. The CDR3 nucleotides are TGTGCCAGCAGTAGCGGGAGCAACGAGCAGTACTTC. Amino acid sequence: CASSSGSNEQYF.

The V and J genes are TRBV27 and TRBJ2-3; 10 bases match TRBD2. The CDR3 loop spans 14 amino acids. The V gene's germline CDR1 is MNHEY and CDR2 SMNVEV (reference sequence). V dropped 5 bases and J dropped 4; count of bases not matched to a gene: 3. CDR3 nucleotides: TGTGCCAGCAGTCTAGCGGGGGCGGCAGATACGCAGTATTTT. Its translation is CASSLAGAADTQYF.

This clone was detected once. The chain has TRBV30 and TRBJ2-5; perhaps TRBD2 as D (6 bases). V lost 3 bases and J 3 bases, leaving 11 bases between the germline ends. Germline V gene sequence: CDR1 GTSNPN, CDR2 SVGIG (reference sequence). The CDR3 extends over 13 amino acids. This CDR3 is CAWSPGLEETQYF. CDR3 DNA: TGTGCCTGGAGCCCGGGACTTGAAGAGACCCAGTACTTC.

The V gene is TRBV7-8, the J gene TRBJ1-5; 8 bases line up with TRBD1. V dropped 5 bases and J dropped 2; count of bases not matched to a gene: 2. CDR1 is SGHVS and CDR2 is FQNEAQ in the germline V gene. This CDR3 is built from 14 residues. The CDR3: CASSPQGGNQPQHF. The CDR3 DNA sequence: TGTGCCAGCAGCCCACAGGGGGGCAATCAGCCCCAGCATTTT. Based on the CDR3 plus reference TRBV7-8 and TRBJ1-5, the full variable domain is GAGVSQSPRYKVAKRGQDVALRCDPISGHVSLFWYQQALGQGPEFLTYFQNEAQLDKSGLPSDRFFAERPEGSVSTLKIQRTQQEDSAVYLCASSPQGGNQPQHFGDGTRLSIL.

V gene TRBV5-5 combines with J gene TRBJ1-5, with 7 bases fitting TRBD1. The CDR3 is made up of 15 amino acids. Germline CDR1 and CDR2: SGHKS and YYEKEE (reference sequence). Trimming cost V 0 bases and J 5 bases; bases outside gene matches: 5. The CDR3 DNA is TGTGCCAGCAGCTTGGTGACAGGGAGGTATCAGCCCCAGCATTTT. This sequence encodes CASSLVTGRYQPQHF.

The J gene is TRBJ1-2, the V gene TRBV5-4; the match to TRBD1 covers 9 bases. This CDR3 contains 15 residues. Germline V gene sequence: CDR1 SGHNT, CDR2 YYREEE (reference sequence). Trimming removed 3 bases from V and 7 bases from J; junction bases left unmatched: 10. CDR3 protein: CASSSTGTGLGGYTF. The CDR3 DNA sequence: TGTGCCAGCAGCTCAACCGGGACAGGGTTGGGTGGCTACACCTTC.

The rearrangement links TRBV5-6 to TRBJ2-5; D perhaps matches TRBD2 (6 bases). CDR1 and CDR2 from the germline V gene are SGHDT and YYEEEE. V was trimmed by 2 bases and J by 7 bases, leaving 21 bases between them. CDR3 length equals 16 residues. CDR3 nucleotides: TGTGCCAGCAGCTTCGTTCCCGGGAGTGAGGACTGGACCCAGTACTTC. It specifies CASSFVPGSEDWTQYF.

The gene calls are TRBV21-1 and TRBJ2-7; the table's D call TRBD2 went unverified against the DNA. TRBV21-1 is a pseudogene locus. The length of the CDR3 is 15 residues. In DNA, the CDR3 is TGTGCCAGCAGCAAGAGGAGGCGCCTAACCTACGAGCAGTACTTC. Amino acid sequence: CASSKRRRLTYEQYF.

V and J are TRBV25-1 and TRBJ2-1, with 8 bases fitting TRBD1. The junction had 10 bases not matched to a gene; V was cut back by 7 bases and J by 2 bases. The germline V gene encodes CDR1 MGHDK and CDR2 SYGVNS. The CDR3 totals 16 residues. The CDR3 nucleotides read TGTGCCAGCATCCCACCCCCGGGACAGGCCTACAATGAGCAGTTCTTC. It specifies CASIPPPGQAYNEQFF.

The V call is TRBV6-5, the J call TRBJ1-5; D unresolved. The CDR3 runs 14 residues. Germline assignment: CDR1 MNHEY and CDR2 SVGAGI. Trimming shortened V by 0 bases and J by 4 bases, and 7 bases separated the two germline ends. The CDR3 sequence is CASSYSGGNQPQHF. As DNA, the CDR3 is TGTGCCAGCAGTTACTCGGGAGGGAATCAGCCCCAGCATTTT.

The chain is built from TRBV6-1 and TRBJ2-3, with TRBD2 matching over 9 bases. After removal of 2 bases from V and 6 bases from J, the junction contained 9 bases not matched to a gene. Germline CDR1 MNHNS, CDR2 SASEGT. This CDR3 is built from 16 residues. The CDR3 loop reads CASSEPASGVPDTQYF. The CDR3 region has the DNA TGTGCCAGCAGTGAACCTGCTAGCGGGGTCCCGGATACGCAGTATTTT.

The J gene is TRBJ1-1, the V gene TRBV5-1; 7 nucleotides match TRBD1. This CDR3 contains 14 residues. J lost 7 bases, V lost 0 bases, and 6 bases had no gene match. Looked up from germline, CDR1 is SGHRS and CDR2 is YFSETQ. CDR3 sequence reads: CASSLAGGKFEAFF. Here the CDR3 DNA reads TGCGCCAGCAGCTTGGCAGGGGGTAAATTTGAAGCTTTCTTT.

The CDR3 sequence: CASRNRGGSINEQFF. DNA for the CDR3: TGTGCCAGCCGGAACAGGGGGGGGAGCATCAATGAGCAGTTCTTC. The chain joins TRBV6-5 to TRBJ2-1; weak D call: TRBD1 (8 bases). CDR1 MNHEY and CDR2 SVGAGI come from the germline V gene. The V gene lost 8 bases and the J gene lost 6 bases, with 20 bases spanning the gap. The CDR3 is 15 amino acids.

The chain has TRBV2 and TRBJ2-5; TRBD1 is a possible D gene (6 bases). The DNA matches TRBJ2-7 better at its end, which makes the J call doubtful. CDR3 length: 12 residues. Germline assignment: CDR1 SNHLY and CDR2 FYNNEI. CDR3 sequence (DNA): TGTGCCAGCAGCCTACAGGGTTACGAGCAGTACTTC. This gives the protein CASSLQGYEQYF.